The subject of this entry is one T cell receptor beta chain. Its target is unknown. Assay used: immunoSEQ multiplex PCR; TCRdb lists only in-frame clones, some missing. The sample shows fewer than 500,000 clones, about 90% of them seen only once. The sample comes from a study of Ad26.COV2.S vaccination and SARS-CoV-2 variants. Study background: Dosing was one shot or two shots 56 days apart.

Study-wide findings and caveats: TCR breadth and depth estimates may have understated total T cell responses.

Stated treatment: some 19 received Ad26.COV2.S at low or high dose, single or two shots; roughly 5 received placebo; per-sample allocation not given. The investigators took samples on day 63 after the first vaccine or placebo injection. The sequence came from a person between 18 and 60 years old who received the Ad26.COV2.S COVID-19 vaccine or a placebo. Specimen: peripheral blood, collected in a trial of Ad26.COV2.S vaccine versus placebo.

DNA of the CDR3: TGTGCCAGCGCCACGGGGCGGTCCTACGAGCAGTACTTC. As protein: CASATGRSYEQYF. The chain has TRBV18 and TRBJ2-7; D may correspond to TRBD1 or TRBD2 (5 bases each). V lost 8 bases, J lost 1 base, and 12 bases lay in between. Germline V lookup: CDR1 KGHSH, CDR2 LQKENI. This CDR3 spans 13 amino acids. Full variable domain (remainder filled in from reference TRBV18 and TRBJ2-7): NAGVMQNPRHLVRRRGQEARLRCSPMKGHSHVYWYRQLPEEGLKFMVYLQKENIIDESGMPKERFSAEFPKEGPSILRIQQVVRGDSAAYFCASATGRSYEQYFGPGTRLTVT.